The rows below give T cell receptor beta chains drawn from one sample of a study of T-cell reconstitution after alpha-beta-depleted transplantation in children. TCRdb re-called the PCR reads with MiXCR, one entry per CDR3 protein. The repertoire holds around 370,000 distinct CDR3 sequences, with 10% as singletons. Here the sequenced sample was PBMCs from the stem cell graft donor, taken from the stem cell graft. The receptors shown here come from a human donor who donated a stem cell graft to a child with acute lymphoblastic leukemia. CDR3s include the opening cysteine and the closing phenylalanine or tryptophan. A D gene is named only where the DNA matches it firmly. Size is stated for part of the rows, as once, few or many counts, or as a class when the clone is expanded.

D gene	V gene	CDR3 length	clone size	J gene	CDR3 DNA	CDR3 protein
TRBD2	TRBV18	13	-	TRBJ2-7	TGTGCCAGCTCACCCTATGCGGGGGGAGAGCAGTACTTC	CASSPYAGGEQYF
-	TRBV7-9	16	-	TRBJ2-3	TGTGCCAGCAGCTTAGCGGCGGGGGACACCCCAGATACGCAGTATTTT	CASSLAAGDTPDTQYF
TRBD2	TRBV5-5	15	many	TRBJ2-7	TGTGCCAGCAGACCTGGACTAGCGGGGGACTACGAGCAGTACTTC	CASRPGLAGDYEQYF
TRBD1	TRBV7-2	14	-	TRBJ2-7	TGTGCCAGCAGCCCCGCGACAGGGGGCGCTGGGCAGTACTTC	CASSPATGGAGQYF
-	TRBV12-3/TRBV12-4	15	-	TRBJ2-5	TGTGCCAGCAGTTTAAAATCTCCCAGGAAAGAGACCCAGTACTTC	CASSLKSPRKETQYF
TRBD2	TRBV7-2	16	-	TRBJ2-3	TGTGCCAGCAGCTTAGTTTCGAGCGGGAGTTCAGATACGCAGTATTTT	CASSLVSSGSSDTQYF
-	TRBV27	14	many	TRBJ1-6	TGTGCCAGCAGAGAGGGGGGAATAAATTCACCCCTCCACTTT	CASREGGINSPLHF
-	TRBV20-1	12	-	TRBJ2-1	TGCAGTGCCCGCTCTCCTGGCCATGAGCAGTTCTTC	CSARSPGHEQFF
-	TRBV20-1	14	-	TRBJ2-7	TGCAGTGCCCCTTCCGGGATTGATTCCTACGAGCAGTACTTC	CSAPSGIDSYEQYF
-	TRBV20-1	12	few	TRBJ1-1	TGCAGCCGAGGGGGGGGAAACACTGAAGCTTTCTTT	CSRGGGNTEAFF
-	TRBV5-1	13	few	TRBJ2-1	TGCGCCAGCAGCTTAACAGAGTACAATGAGCAGTTCTTC	CASSLTEYNEQFF
-	TRBV7-9	12	few	TRBJ1-2	TGTGCCAGCAGCTTGGACCGCAGGGGCTACACCTTC	CASSLDRRGYTF
-	TRBV4-3	13	-	TRBJ2-7	TGCGCCAGCAGCCAAGGGGTGGGCTACGAGCAGTACTTC	CASSQGVGYEQYF
-	TRBV3-1	18	-	TRBJ1-1	TGTGCCTGCAGTTTCCTTGGGGGTGTTGCGTCTGCGAACACTGAAGCTTTCTTT	CACSFLGGVASANTEAFF
TRBD1	TRBV28	14	-	TRBJ2-7	TGTGCCAGCGGGGGACAGGGGGCCTCCTACGAGCAGTACTTC	CASGGQGASYEQYF
TRBD1	TRBV3-1	13	few	TRBJ1-1	TGTGCCAGCAGCCTAGGGGGCCTCACTGAAGCTTTCTTT	CASSLGGLTEAFF
-	TRBV29-1	12	-	TRBJ2-7	TGCAGCGTCTCCTTCGAGAACTACGAGCAGTACTTC	CSVSFENYEQYF
-	TRBV20-1	10	few	TRBJ2-5	TGCAGTGGGTACCAAGAGACCCAGTACTTC	CSGYQETQYF
TRBD1	TRBV20-1	14	many	TRBJ1-5	TGCAGTGCCTCGCCCGGGACAGGGTTTCAGCCCCAGCATTTT	CSASPGTGFQPQHF
TRBD1	TRBV20-1	14	many	TRBJ1-1	TGCAGTGCTACCCGGGCCGCAGGGGGCACTGAAGCTTTCTTT	CSATRAAGGTEAFF
-	TRBV5-1	13	few	TRBJ1-6	TGCGCCAGCAGCACCGGACAGTCCCAACGGCTCCACTTT	CASSTGQSQRLHF
-	TRBV19	15	many	TRBJ1-5	TGTGCCAGTAGTTGGGGGCAAGGAAGCAATCAGCCCCAGCATTTT	CASSWGQGSNQPQHF
-	TRBV6-5	13	few	TRBJ1-1	TGTGCCAGCAGCCGCAGGGGGAACACTGAAGCTTTCTTT	CASSRRGNTEAFF
TRBD1	TRBV6-1	15	-	TRBJ2-7	TGTGCCAGCAGCCGGACAGGATTTTACTCCTACGAGCAGTACTTC	CASSRTGFYSYEQYF
TRBD1	TRBV5-1	14	few	TRBJ2-1	TGCGCCAGCAGCTTGGGTGACAGGGTCAGTGAGCAGTTCTTC	CASSLGDRVSEQFF
-	TRBV5-1	14	-	TRBJ1-1	TGCGCCAGCAGCTTGGATGGGACGAACACTGAAGCTTTCTTT	CASSLDGTNTEAFF
-	TRBV24-1	10	many	TRBJ1-2	TGTGCCACCAACGGCTATGGCTACACCTTC	CATNGYGYTF
-	TRBV5-1	17	once	TRBJ2-5	TGCCCCAGCAGCGGCTTCGCCGAGCCCTTTCCCCAAGAGACCCAGTACTTC	CPSSGFAEPFPQETQYF
TRBD2	TRBV12-3/TRBV12-4	17	-	TRBJ2-1	TGTGCCAGCAGTGCGGGTCTAGCGGGATCCATCTACAATGAGCAGTTCTTC	CASSAGLAGSIYNEQFF
TRBD1	TRBV20-1	14	-	TRBJ2-7	TGCAGTGCTAGCGACAGGGGATCTTCCTACGAGCAGTACTTC	CSASDRGSSYEQYF
TRBD1	TRBV7-9	16	few	TRBJ2-7	TGTGCCAGCAGCCCCCCCCCGGGACAGGGGGCCTACGAGCAGTACTTC	CASSPPPGQGAYEQYF
TRBD1	TRBV29-1	16	few	TRBJ2-3	TGCAGCGTTTCCGCACCCGGGACAGGGGTATTTGATACGCAGTATTTT	CSVSAPGTGVFDTQYF
-	TRBV5-1	15	many	TRBJ2-7	TGCGCCAGCAGCCGCGGGGACGGAACCTCCTACGAGCAGTACTTC	CASSRGDGTSYEQYF
TRBD2	TRBV29-1	15	many	TRBJ2-5	TGCAGCGTTCGAGCGGGGCGAGCGAGACGTCCGACCCAGTACTTC	CSVRAGRARRPTQYF
-	TRBV6-5	14	-	TRBJ2-7	TGTGCCAGCAGTTTCCAAGCGGGTCCCTACGAGCAGTACTTC	CASSFQAGPYEQYF
-	TRBV4-2	18	-	TRBJ1-2	TGTGCCAGCAGCCAAGAAGGGTCCTCACAGGGAGCTAACTATGGCCACACCTTC	CASSQEGSSQGANYGHTF
TRBD2	TRBV6-6	13	few	TRBJ2-5	TGTGCCAGCAGGAATTCGGGAGGACAGACCCAGTACTTC	CASRNSGGQTQYF
-	TRBV13	15	-	TRBJ2-3	TGTGCCAGCAGCGCCGGCGCGCGGGGCATCGGTACGCAGTATTTT	CASSAGARGIGTQYF
-	TRBV7-2	15	many	TRBJ2-5	TGTGCCAGCAGCTTAGCGGGCACAGGACAAGAGACCCAGTACTTC	CASSLAGTGQETQYF
-	TRBV28	16	-	TRBJ1-5	TGTGCCAGCAGTTTATTGTCCAGTATTAGCAATCAGCCCCAGCATTTT	CASSLLSSISNQPQHF
TRBD1	TRBV9	15	few	TRBJ2-1	TGTGCCAGCAGCGTGGGACAGCTGAATTACAATGAGCAGTTCTTC	CASSVGQLNYNEQFF
-	TRBV7-8	15	few	TRBJ1-3	TGTGCCAGCAGCTTAAGTGAAGAGGGGATGGACACCATATATTTT	CASSLSEEGMDTIYF
TRBD1	TRBV7-2	23	few	TRBJ2-1	TGTGCCAGCAGCTTACCTCGGGACCCCTCACGGACAGGGGGCAAAACCTCCTACAATGAGCAGTTCTTC	CASSLPRDPSRTGGKTSYNEQFF
-	TRBV6-1	13	-	TRBJ2-1	TGTGCCAGCAGCCTGAGTTCGATGGGAGAGCAGTTCTTC	CASSLSSMGEQFF
TRBD1	TRBV5-1	16	few	TRBJ2-2	TGCGCCAGCAGCTTCGAAGGGGACAGGGGCACCGGGGAGCTGTTTTTT	CASSFEGDRGTGELFF
-	TRBV4-1	16	-	TRBJ2-7	TGCGCCAGCAGCCCCCCCGGCGACCAGCTTTACTACGAGCAGTACTTC	CASSPPGDQLYYEQYF
-	TRBV7-9	13	few	TRBJ1-1	TGTGCCAGCAGCTTAGGCTACCCCAGTGAAGCTTTCTTT	CASSLGYPSEAFF
-	TRBV28	18	-	TRBJ1-1	TGTGCCAGCAGGTTGAACGAGGGGTTGGGGGTCGGTGGTACTGAAGCTTTCTTT	CASRLNEGLGVGGTEAFF
TRBD1	TRBV4-1	16	-	TRBJ2-7	TGCGCCAGCAGCCAAGTTCACGGGACAGGGGACCTCGAGCAGTACTTC	CASSQVHGTGDLEQYF